The T cell receptor (beta chain) under discussion was sequenced for a study of shared clonotypes between healthy human individuals. Study results and limitations: Rarefaction indicated that sorted-subset sequencing remained incomplete although depth was large.

This clone has a handful of counts. Antigen unknown. The V and J ends lost 4 bases and 8 bases respectively, with 14 bases between them. CDR3 length: 13 amino acids. Germline CDR1 is MDHEN and CDR2 is SYDVKM. Every donor was a Caucasian adult from Nashville, Tennessee. Investigators divided CD4+ cells into CD45RA+ naive and CD45RA-negative memory subsets. Assay: immunoSEQ multiplex PCR; the TCRdb copy retains only in-frame clones and omits some. Of approximately 330,000 clones detected, around 70% appear once; the ten largest clones hold roughly 10%. This rearrangement joins TRBV28 to TRBJ1-1; no clear D. The clonotype originates from a young man in good health. Sequenced material: memory CD4+ T cells sorted from blood. Documented subset: CD45RA-negative fraction. CDR3 sequence reads: CASSSPSATEAFF. In DNA form, the CDR3 reads TGTGCCAGCAGTTCTCCGAGCGCCACAGAAGCTTTCTTT.